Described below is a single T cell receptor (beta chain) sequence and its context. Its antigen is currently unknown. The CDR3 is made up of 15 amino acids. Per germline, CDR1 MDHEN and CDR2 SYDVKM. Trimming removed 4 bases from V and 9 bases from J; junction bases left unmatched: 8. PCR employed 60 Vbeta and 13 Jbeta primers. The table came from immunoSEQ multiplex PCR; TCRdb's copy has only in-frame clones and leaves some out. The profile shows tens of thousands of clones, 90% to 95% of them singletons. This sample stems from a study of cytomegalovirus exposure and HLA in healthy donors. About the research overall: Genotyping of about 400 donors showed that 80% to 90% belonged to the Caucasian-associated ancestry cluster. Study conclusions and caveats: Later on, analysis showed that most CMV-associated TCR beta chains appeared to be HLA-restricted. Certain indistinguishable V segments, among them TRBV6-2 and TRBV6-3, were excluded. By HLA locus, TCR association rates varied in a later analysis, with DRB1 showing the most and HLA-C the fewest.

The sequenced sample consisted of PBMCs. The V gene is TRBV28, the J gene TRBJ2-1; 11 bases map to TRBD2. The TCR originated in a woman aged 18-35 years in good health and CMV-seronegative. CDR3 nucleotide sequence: TGTGCCAGCAGTTCCCCGCGACTAGCGGGACCTGAGCAGTTCTTC. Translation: CASSSPRLAGPEQFF.